These 17 T cell receptor beta chains share one sample of origin, sequenced in a study of T cells in Graves' hyperthyroidism and ophthalmopathy. TCR beta CDR3 regions were amplified from RNA. With the HTBI primer set, the TCR CDR3 went through a first round of RT-PCR. TCRdb reprocessed the multiplex PCR reads via MiXCR and lists one record per CDR3 protein. Among roughly 290,000 distinct CDR3 sequences listed, around 13% were seen once. The sequenced sample was blood. The receptors come from a woman aged 40 to 50 with Graves' hyperthyroidism.

Many counts were recorded for this clonotype. V is TRBV2 and J is TRBJ2-2, with D unresolved. V was pared by 6 bases and J by 0 bases, with 8 bases between. Germline V CDR1 and CDR2: SNHLY, FYNNEI. This CDR3 has 14 amino acids. The CDR3 protein is CASRPGANTGELFF. The CDR3 DNA sequence: TGTGCCAGCAGACCTGGCGCGAACACCGGGGAGCTGTTTTTT.

This clonotype came up once. The chain employs TRBV27 and TRBJ2-7; no definite D call. V was clipped by 4 bases and J by 0 bases, with 16 bases between them. Germline V lookup: CDR1 MNHEY, CDR2 SMNVEV (reference sequence). This CDR3 contains 16 residues. CDR3 sequence reads: CASSSIYVRSSYEQYF. In nucleotides, the CDR3 is TGTGCCAGCAGTTCGATATATGTAAGAAGCTCCTACGAGCAGTACTTC.

Comment on this clonotype: A much larger clone lies one base from this, so it may be a read error. The chain recombines TRBV7-9 with TRBJ2-3, with D hard to call. V shed 3 bases and J shed 0 bases, with 10 bases lying between them. Looked up from germline, CDR1 is SEHNR and CDR2 is FQNEAQ (reference sequence). The CDR3 has 15 residues. The CDR3 is CASSLYYQSTDTQYF. In DNA, the CDR3 is TGTGCCAGCAGCTTGTACTACCAAAGCACAGATACGCAGTATTTT. The variable domain in full, with the rest retrieved from reference TRBV7-9 and TRBJ2-3, is DTGVSQNPRHKITKRGQNVTFRCDPISEHNRLYWYRQTLGQGPEFLTYFQNEAQLEKSRLLSDRFSAERPKGSFSTLEIQRTEQGDSAMYLCASSLYYQSTDTQYFGPGTRLTVL.

Many counts were recorded for this clonotype. The chain is built from TRBV12-3 or TRBV12-4 and TRBJ2-7, with 10 positions matching TRBD1. CDR3 length: 16 residues. Germline trimming cut 3 bases from V and 5 bases from J; bases unmatched to any gene: 10. The DNA of the CDR3 is TGTGCCAGCAGTTTGGGGTCCGACAGGGGGCGCCACGAGCAGTACTTC. Its translation is CASSLGSDRGRHEQYF.

This clonotype was counted a few times. The rearrangement links TRBV16 to TRBJ1-5; tentative D call: TRBD1 (5 bases). V lost 0 bases and J lost 1, with 7 bases in between. The germline gives CDR1 KGHSY, CDR2 FQNENV. CDR3 size: 15 residues. The CDR3 DNA follows: TGTGCCAGCAGCCAATCGCAGGGAAGCAATCAGCCCCAGCATTTT. Protein sequence: CASSQSQGSNQPQHF.

This clonotype was seen repeatedly, ten times or more. This chain links TRBV15 with TRBJ1-2; D not resolved. Germline V gene lookup returns CDR1 LNHNV and CDR2 YYDKDF (reference sequence). V dropped 0 bases and J dropped 5 bases, with 4 bases sitting between them. The CDR3 runs 12 residues. CDR3 region: CATSRDSYGYTF. The CDR3 DNA sequence: TGTGCCACCAGCAGAGATAGTTATGGCTACACCTTC.

This clonotype was seen a few times. The CDR3, as DNA: TGTGCCAGTAGTATAGGTGGTAGTTCCGGGGAGCTGTTTTTT. It translates to CASSIGGSSGELFF. The chain couples TRBV19 to TRBJ2-2; no definite D call. The germline V gene has CDR1 LNHDA and CDR2 SQIVND (reference sequence). The CDR3 has 14 residues. Trimming took 1 base from V and 6 from J, leaving 9 bases between them.

This clonotype was observed many times. The V and J genes are TRBV6-1 and TRBJ2-7, with D hard to call. Germline values: CDR1 MNHNS, CDR2 SASEGT. The CDR3 contains 11 residues. V lost 7 bases, J lost 4 bases, and 8 bases lay in between. In DNA, the CDR3 is TGTGCCAGCAAGGGTCGGTACGAGCAGTACTTC. Encoded protein: CASKGRYEQYF.

In this sample, this clonotype turned up many times. J is TRBJ2-7 and V is TRBV7-9, with 7 bases that match TRBD1. The CDR3 totals 14 residues. CDR1 is SEHNR, CDR2 FQNEAQ, per germline (reference sequence). The V and J ends lost 5 bases and 1 base, in that order; junction bases with no gene match: 5. The CDR3 reads CASSPGRGSYEQYF. CDR3 nucleotide sequence: TGTGCCAGCAGCCCGGGCAGGGGGTCCTACGAGCAGTACTTC. The full variable domain, rest sourced from reference TRBV7-9 and TRBJ2-7, is DTGVSQNPRHKITKRGQNVTFRCDPISEHNRLYWYRQTLGQGPEFLTYFQNEAQLEKSRLLSDRFSAERPKGSFSTLEIQRTEQGDSAMYLCASSPGRGSYEQYFGPGTRLTVT.

Ten or more counts support this clonotype. The gene calls are TRBV4-1 and TRBJ1-2; no clear D gene. Germline loops: CDR1 MGHRA, CDR2 YSYEKL. The CDR3 runs to 15 residues. V shed 1 base and J shed 1 base, with 10 bases lying between them. The CDR3 region has the DNA TGCGCCAGCAGCCAAGCAGAGGCCAGTAACTATGGCTACACCTTC. As protein: CASSQAEASNYGYTF.

This clonotype was recorded a few times. The chain combines TRBV9 with TRBJ2-5; 8 bases line up with TRBD1. The V gene's germline CDR1 is SGDLS and CDR2 YYNGEE. The CDR3 sequence is 15 residues long. Germline trimming cut 4 bases from V and 1 base from J; bases unmatched to any gene: 6. CDR3 in DNA: TGTGCCAGCAGCCCGGGGACAGGCCTCCAAGAGACCCAGTACTTC. Its protein is CASSPGTGLQETQYF. The whole variable domain, filled in from reference TRBV9 and TRBJ2-5, reads DSGVTQTPKHLITATGQRVTLRCSPRSGDLSVYWYQQSLDQGLQFLIQYYNGEERAKGNILERFSAQQFPDLHSELNLSSLELGDSALYFCASSPGTGLQETQYFGPGTRLLVL.

This clonotype was seen a few times. The V and J genes are TRBV6-1 and TRBJ2-5, with a tentative D call TRBD2 (5 bases). Per germline, CDR1 MNHNS and CDR2 SASEGT. The CDR3 spans 13 residues. The V and J ends lost 6 bases and 2 bases respectively, with 10 bases between them. The CDR3 DNA reads as TGTGCCAGCAGAACCCCGGGACAAGAGACCCAGTACTTC. Translation gives CASRTPGQETQYF.

This clonotype has a count of ten or more. The chain recombines TRBV12-3 or TRBV12-4 with TRBJ1-1; D not certain. The CDR3 sequence is 12 residues long. V was shortened by 3 bases and J by 11 bases, with 13 bases between the two germline ends. CDR3 residues: CASSFGGMGAFF. CDR3 coding DNA: TGTGCCAGCAGTTTCGGAGGGATGGGGGCTTTCTTT.

This clonotype was seen at least ten times. This rearrangement joins TRBV7-2 to TRBJ1-2, with D possibly TRBD1 on 6 matching bases. V was trimmed by 5 bases and J by 2 bases, leaving 12 bases between them. Germline-derived CDR1 and CDR2 are SGHTA and FQGNSA. The CDR3 loop spans 14 amino acids. CDR3 bases: TGTGCCAGCAGCCGAAGACAGGACAACTATGGCTACACCTTC. Its protein product is CASSRRQDNYGYTF.

This clonotype was picked up many times. V is TRBV12-3 or TRBV12-4 and J is TRBJ2-7; tentative D call: TRBD2 (6 bases). The V gene lost 5 bases and the J gene lost 3 bases, with 11 bases spanning the gap. The CDR3 contains 13 residues. In DNA form, the CDR3 reads TGTGCCAGCAGTACGGGACTTCACTACGAGCAGTACTTC. Protein: CASSTGLHYEQYF.

This clonotype has only a few counts. This chain joins TRBV11-3 and TRBJ2-5; 11 positions agree with TRBD1. J lost 14 bases, V lost 0 bases, and 14 bases had no gene match. This CDR3 is 16 amino acids long. Germline CDR1 is SGHNT and CDR2 is YENEEA. CDR3 sequence: CASSLDPSGSGQGAYF. CDR3 DNA sequence: TGTGCCAGCAGCTTAGATCCCAGCGGGAGCGGACAGGGGGCTTACTTC.

This clonotype was seen repeatedly, ten times or more. The genes are TRBV30 and TRBJ2-5; D assignment may be TRBD1 or TRBD2 (5 bases each). Trimming stripped 1 base from V and 0 bases from J, with 12 bases between. Germline V gene data show CDR1 as GTSNPN and CDR2 as SVGIG (reference sequence). This CDR3 spans 15 amino acids. CDR3 loop: CAWSAGTVNQETQYF. CDR3 coding DNA: TGTGCCTGGAGTGCCGGGACGGTGAACCAAGAGACCCAGTACTTC.